The clone carrying this T cell receptor (beta chain) has only a few counts. Its antigen is still unknown. The treatment denotes: oral pan-JAK inhibitor, 5-10 mg twice daily. The sample is drawn from a study of CD8+ T cells in alopecia areata. The study, taken as a whole, reports: One nonresponder makes the tie between baseline CD8+ expansion and response uncertain. Between patients, shared TCR sequences were less clear than in mice. This was possibly due in part to HLA diversity in the patient population. Under tofacitinib, numerous expanded lesional clonotypes remained detectable in scalp and blood. Administration of tofacitinib significantly diminished scalp clonality and expanded CD8+ clones within the top 100.

As the sequencing template, cDNA was produced by extracting RNA and reverse transcribing it. Produced via immunoSEQ multiplex PCR; TCRdb's table is partial and in-frame only. The sample has roughly 92,000 clones, over 70% seen once; the top ten hold around 15%. This receptor was identified in a human donor with alopecia areata. The sequencing used CD8+ T cells sorted from blood, collected between weeks 44 and 45, from a patient treated with tofacitinib.

The CDR3 region is CASSQDRTANYYNEQFF. The CDR3 nucleotides are TGTGCCAGCAGCCAAGATAGGACAGCCAACTACTACAATGAGCAGTTCTTC. The chain has TRBV14 and TRBJ2-1, with D maybe TRBD1 (6 bases). CDR3 length equals 17 residues. V was pared by 0 bases and J by 3 bases, with 15 bases between. The germline V gene encodes CDR1 SGHDN and CDR2 FVKESK.